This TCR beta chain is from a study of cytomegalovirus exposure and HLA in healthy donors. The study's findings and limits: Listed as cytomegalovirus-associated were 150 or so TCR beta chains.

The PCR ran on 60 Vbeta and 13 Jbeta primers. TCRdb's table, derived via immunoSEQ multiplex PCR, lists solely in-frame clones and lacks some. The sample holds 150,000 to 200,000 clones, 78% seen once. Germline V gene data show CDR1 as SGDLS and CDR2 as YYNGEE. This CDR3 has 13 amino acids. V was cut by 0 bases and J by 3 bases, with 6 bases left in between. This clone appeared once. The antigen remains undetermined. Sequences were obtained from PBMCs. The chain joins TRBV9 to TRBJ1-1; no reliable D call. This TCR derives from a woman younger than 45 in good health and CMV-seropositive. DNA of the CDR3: TGTGCCAGCAGCGTAGAACTCTACACTGAAGCTTTCTTT. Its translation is CASSVELYTEAFF.